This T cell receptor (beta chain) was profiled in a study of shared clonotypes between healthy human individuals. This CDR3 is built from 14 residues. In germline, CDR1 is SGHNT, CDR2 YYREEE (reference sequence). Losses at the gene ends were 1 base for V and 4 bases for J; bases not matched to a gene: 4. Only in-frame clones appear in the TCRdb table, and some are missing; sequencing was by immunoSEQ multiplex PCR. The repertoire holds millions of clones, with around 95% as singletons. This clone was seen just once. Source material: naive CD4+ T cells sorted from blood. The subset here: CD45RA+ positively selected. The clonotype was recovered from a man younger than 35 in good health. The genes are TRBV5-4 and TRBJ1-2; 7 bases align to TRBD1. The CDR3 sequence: CASSLPGQSYGYTF. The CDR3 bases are TGTGCCAGCAGCTTGCCGGGACAGTCCTATGGCTACACCTTC.